The sequence of this T cell receptor beta chain was determined in a study of T cell repertoires in cytomegalovirus infection (dated by TCRdb to about 2019). In terms of the full investigation: Donor HLA type was relevant to the analysis, because carriage of CMV infection together with the matching HLA type was indicated by public TCR beta signatures.

TCRdb names Illumina HiSeq 1500 as the instrument used. TCRdb trimmed the raw reads at Q25, called clones with MiXCR and kept productive beta chains. When rows share a CDR3 protein, they turn into one entry using the most common DNA and genes. The sample table records around 280,000 distinct CDR3 sequences; roughly a tenth of these occur just once. The ten most abundant clones make up approximately 2.3% of the sample. This clonotype was picked up a small number of times. This receptor's antigen is unknown. There are no base qualities to consult, and no much larger clone falls within one base. What the research found in general, with its limitations: The ex vivo response was dominated by HLA-C-restricted CMV-specific TCR beta clonotypes, which also provided the single most frequent clonotype in two of eight donors. In both this cohort and an independent 352-donor cohort, the cumulative frequency of public TCR beta family members distinguished carriers of CMV infection plus the relevant HLA type.

There are 14 amino acids in the CDR3, from cysteine to phenylalanine inclusive. The read is trimmed to its CDR3 DNA, 42 bases read in frame from base 1. CDR1 and CDR2, looked up from the germline V gene, are SQVTM and ANQGSEA. The junction carries 19 bases between V and J, which are trimmed by 6 bases and 8 bases respectively. Sequenced: PBMCs. The clonotype was recovered from a human donor in good health (CMV status not recorded). Some clones in this sample may be carry-over from other donors' samples. Recombination linked TRBV29-1 to TRBJ1-4, with TRBD1 tentatively as D gene (6 bases match). This receptor carries the CDR3 CSVGADSGWEKLFF. Here is the DNA: TGCAGCGTCGGAGCGGACAGCGGTTGGGAAAAACTGTTTTTT. Beyond the CDR3, the reference TRBV29-1 and TRBJ1-4 genes provide the residues; the full variable domain reads: SAVISQKPSRDICQRGTSLTIQCQVDSQVTMMFWYRQQPGQSLTLIATANQGSEATYESGFVIDKFPISRPNLTFSTLTVSNMSPEDSSIYLCSVGADSGWEKLFFGSGTQLSVL.